This is a list of T cell receptor beta chains from one sample in a study of regulatory T cells in long-lasting Graves disease. TCRdb reprocessed the multiplex PCR reads via MiXCR and lists one record per CDR3 protein. The data show some 500,000 distinct CDR3 sequences, 16% seen once. The same data also contributed to another study, on T cells in Graves' hyperthyroidism and ophthalmopathy.

Sequenced material: peripheral blood mononuclear cells (PBMCs), taken at new diagnosis, from a patient treated with antithyroid drugs. These receptors originate from a middle-aged woman with Graves disease. The CDR3 runs from the conserved cysteine through the conserved F or W. A D gene is named only where the DNA matches it firmly. Part of the rows lack a size; the others show once, few, many or a class for expanded clones.

d_call: NA; j_call: TRBJ1-2; v_call: TRBV6-1; cdr3_length: 14; clone_size: NA; cdr3_aa: CASSHGQGLEGYTF; cdr3_nt: TGTGCCAGCAGCCATGGGCAGGGGTTAGAAGGCTACACCTTC
d_call: NA; j_call: TRBJ2-5; v_call: TRBV20-1; cdr3_length: 12; clone_size: many; cdr3_aa: CSASGYPETQYF; cdr3_nt: TGCAGTGCTAGTGGGTATCCGGAGACCCAGTACTTC
d_call: NA; j_call: TRBJ2-1; v_call: TRBV19; cdr3_length: 15; clone_size: once; cdr3_aa: CASSNMGLAANEQFF; cdr3_nt: TGTGCCAGTAGTAATATGGGTTTAGCAGCCAATGAGCAGTTCTTC
d_call: TRBD2; j_call: TRBJ2-1; v_call: TRBV11-2; cdr3_length: 16; clone_size: NA; cdr3_aa: CASSLRLAGSHNEQFF; cdr3_nt: TGTGCCAGCAGCTTAAGACTAGCGGGGAGCCACAATGAGCAGTTCTTC
d_call: TRBD1; j_call: TRBJ1-4; v_call: TRBV6-5; cdr3_length: 16; clone_size: few; cdr3_aa: CASSYPGQGVSEKLFF; cdr3_nt: TGTGCCAGCAGTTACCCGGGACAGGGGGTTTCTGAAAAACTGTTTTTT
d_call: TRBD2; j_call: TRBJ2-2; v_call: TRBV5-4; cdr3_length: 16; clone_size: NA; cdr3_aa: CASSKRGAANTGELFF; cdr3_nt: TGTGCCAGCAGCAAGCGGGGGGCGGCGAACACCGGGGAGCTGTTTTTT
d_call: NA; j_call: TRBJ1-3; v_call: TRBV12-3/TRBV12-4; cdr3_length: 13; clone_size: many; cdr3_aa: CASSWGHRNTIYF; cdr3_nt: TGTGCCAGCAGTTGGGGACACCGGAACACCATATATTTT
d_call: TRBD1; j_call: TRBJ2-1; v_call: TRBV12-3/TRBV12-4; cdr3_length: 17; clone_size: few; cdr3_aa: CASGPVGTGGSISEQFF; cdr3_nt: TGTGCCAGCGGTCCGGTGGGGACAGGGGGCTCTATAAGTGAGCAGTTCTTC
d_call: NA; j_call: TRBJ1-1; v_call: TRBV11-2; cdr3_length: 15; clone_size: many; cdr3_aa: CASSRQLGEGTEAFF; cdr3_nt: TGTGCCAGCAGCCGCCAGTTGGGGGAAGGAACTGAAGCTTTCTTT
d_call: NA; j_call: TRBJ2-3; v_call: TRBV6-1; cdr3_length: 15; clone_size: few; cdr3_aa: CASSIQDLRWDTQYF; cdr3_nt: TGTGCCAGCAGTATACAGGACCTAAGGTGGGATACGCAGTATTTT
d_call: NA; j_call: TRBJ1-4; v_call: TRBV6-1; cdr3_length: 13; clone_size: few; cdr3_aa: CATSRGTNEKLFF; cdr3_nt: TGTGCCACCTCGAGGGGAACTAATGAAAAACTGTTTTTT
d_call: NA; j_call: TRBJ2-5; v_call: TRBV24-1; cdr3_length: 12; clone_size: NA; cdr3_aa: CATTGARETQYF; cdr3_nt: TGTGCCACCACCGGAGCCAGGGAGACCCAGTACTTC
d_call: NA; j_call: TRBJ1-5; v_call: TRBV24-1; cdr3_length: 12; clone_size: many; cdr3_aa: CATRYGDQPQHF; cdr3_nt: TGTGCCACCAGATACGGAGATCAGCCCCAGCATTTT
d_call: NA; j_call: TRBJ2-1; v_call: TRBV12-3/TRBV12-4; cdr3_length: 14; clone_size: many; cdr3_aa: CASSFIRGAEEQFF; cdr3_nt: TGTGCCAGCAGTTTCATTCGGGGGGCTGAGGAGCAGTTCTTC
d_call: TRBD2; j_call: TRBJ2-7; v_call: TRBV6-1; cdr3_length: 14; clone_size: NA; cdr3_aa: CASRRGLGDYEQYF; cdr3_nt: TGTGCCAGCAGGCGGGGACTAGGGGACTACGAGCAGTACTTC
d_call: NA; j_call: TRBJ1-1; v_call: TRBV28; cdr3_length: 15; clone_size: NA; cdr3_aa: CASSLIPSPTSQAFF; cdr3_nt: TGTGCCAGCAGTTTAATTCCCTCTCCGACCTCTCAAGCTTTCTTT
d_call: TRBD2; j_call: TRBJ2-1; v_call: TRBV5-6; cdr3_length: 17; clone_size: NA; cdr3_aa: CASSSARLAGGYNEQFF; cdr3_nt: TGTGCCAGCAGCTCGGCTAGACTAGCGGGGGGTTACAATGAGCAGTTCTTC
d_call: NA; j_call: TRBJ1-2; v_call: TRBV20-1; cdr3_length: 12; clone_size: many; cdr3_aa: CSASLGSNGYTF; cdr3_nt: TGCAGTGCTAGTCTAGGTTCGAACGGCTACACCTTC
d_call: TRBD1; j_call: TRBJ1-3; v_call: TRBV6-1; cdr3_length: 16; clone_size: NA; cdr3_aa: CATSQGQGLSGNTIYF; cdr3_nt: TGTGCCACCTCTCAAGGACAGGGACTCTCTGGAAACACCATATATTTT
d_call: NA; j_call: TRBJ2-5; v_call: TRBV20-1; cdr3_length: 18; clone_size: many; cdr3_aa: CSARDTTWGATYQETQYF; cdr3_nt: TGCAGTGCTAGAGATACTACCTGGGGGGCTACGTACCAAGAGACCCAGTACTTC
d_call: TRBD1; j_call: TRBJ1-2; v_call: TRBV28; cdr3_length: 16; clone_size: many; cdr3_aa: CASSSHLGGQGVGYTF; cdr3_nt: TGTGCCAGCAGCTCTCACCTGGGGGGGCAGGGGGTTGGCTACACCTTC
d_call: TRBD1; j_call: TRBJ1-5; v_call: TRBV2; cdr3_length: 16; clone_size: NA; cdr3_aa: CASSESWTGSNQPQHF; cdr3_nt: TGTGCCAGCAGTGAATCCTGGACAGGGAGCAATCAGCCCCAGCATTTT
d_call: TRBD2; j_call: TRBJ2-5; v_call: TRBV12-3/TRBV12-4; cdr3_length: 15; clone_size: many; cdr3_aa: CASSLGGTSGETQYF; cdr3_nt: TGTGCCAGCAGCCTAGGCGGGACTAGCGGGGAGACCCAGTACTTC
d_call: NA; j_call: TRBJ2-2; v_call: TRBV30; cdr3_length: 12; clone_size: NA; cdr3_aa: CAWRAASGELFF; cdr3_nt: TGTGCCTGGAGGGCAGCCAGCGGGGAGCTGTTTTTT
d_call: NA; j_call: TRBJ1-1; v_call: TRBV7-8; cdr3_length: 15; clone_size: many; cdr3_aa: CASRYSGVAGTEAFF; cdr3_nt: TGTGCCAGCAGGTACTCTGGGGTAGCGGGCACTGAAGCTTTCTTT
d_call: NA; j_call: TRBJ1-1; v_call: TRBV5-6; cdr3_length: 13; clone_size: NA; cdr3_aa: CASSLGQGGAAFF; cdr3_nt: TGTGCCAGCAGCTTGGGCCAGGGTGGGGCGGCTTTCTTT
d_call: TRBD2; j_call: TRBJ2-4; v_call: TRBV5-6; cdr3_length: 15; clone_size: NA; cdr3_aa: CAGSGREQAKNIQYF; cdr3_nt: TGTGCCGGCAGCGGGAGGGAGCAAGCCAAAAACATTCAGTACTTC
d_call: NA; j_call: TRBJ2-3; v_call: TRBV6-1; cdr3_length: 15; clone_size: NA; cdr3_aa: CASSVAYTSTDTQYF; cdr3_nt: TGCGCCAGCAGTGTAGCTTATACTAGCACAGATACGCAGTATTTT
d_call: TRBD1; j_call: TRBJ2-7; v_call: TRBV6-1; cdr3_length: 15; clone_size: many; cdr3_aa: CASSSGTATFYEQYF; cdr3_nt: TGTGCCAGCTCATCCGGGACAGCGACCTTCTACGAGCAGTACTTC
d_call: NA; j_call: TRBJ1-5; v_call: TRBV6-1; cdr3_length: 15; clone_size: many; cdr3_aa: CASKGTTNSNQPQHF; cdr3_nt: TGTGCCAGCAAGGGGACAACCAATAGCAATCAGCCCCAGCATTTT
d_call: NA; j_call: TRBJ2-3; v_call: TRBV3-1; cdr3_length: 17; clone_size: NA; cdr3_aa: CASSQDWAGGSTDTQYF; cdr3_nt: TGTGCCAGCAGCCAAGATTGGGCCGGGGGCAGCACAGATACGCAGTATTTT
d_call: NA; j_call: TRBJ1-4; v_call: TRBV5-1; cdr3_length: 15; clone_size: NA; cdr3_aa: CASSSPPTGIRKLFF; cdr3_nt: TGCGCCAGCAGCTCACCCCCAACAGGGATCCGAAAACTGTTTTTT
d_call: TRBD2; j_call: TRBJ2-3; v_call: TRBV25-1; cdr3_length: 15; clone_size: NA; cdr3_aa: CASSDRGGDMGAQYF; cdr3_nt: TGTGCCAGCAGTGATCGCGGGGGAGACATGGGGGCGCAGTATTTT
d_call: NA; j_call: TRBJ2-6; v_call: TRBV15; cdr3_length: 18; clone_size: NA; cdr3_aa: CATSNQRGGSSGANVLTF; cdr3_nt: TGTGCCACCAGCAACCAAAGGGGGGGAAGCTCTGGGGCCAACGTCCTGACTTTC
d_call: NA; j_call: TRBJ2-7; v_call: TRBV19; cdr3_length: 13; clone_size: many; cdr3_aa: CASSIGGEYEQYF; cdr3_nt: TGTGCCAGTAGTATTGGTGGGGAGTACGAGCAGTACTTC
d_call: TRBD1; j_call: TRBJ2-7; v_call: TRBV4-1; cdr3_length: 18; clone_size: NA; cdr3_aa: CASSQRGPGGRESYEQYF; cdr3_nt: TGCGCCAGCAGCCAGAGGGGCCCAGGGGGACGCGAAAGCTACGAGCAGTACTTC
d_call: NA; j_call: TRBJ1-4; v_call: TRBV7-9; cdr3_length: 16; clone_size: NA; cdr3_aa: CASSLTGVLLLEKLFF; cdr3_nt: TGTGCCAGCAGCCTAACCGGAGTCCTCCTACTGGAAAAACTGTTTTTT
d_call: NA; j_call: TRBJ2-7; v_call: TRBV18; cdr3_length: 14; clone_size: NA; cdr3_aa: CASSPRWKGDEQYF; cdr3_nt: TGTGCCAGCTCCCCCCGATGGAAGGGCGACGAGCAGTACTTC
d_call: NA; j_call: TRBJ1-1; v_call: TRBV11-2; cdr3_length: 11; clone_size: many; cdr3_aa: CASSLSGLAFF; cdr3_nt: TGTGCCAGCAGCTTATCGGGGTTAGCTTTCTTT
d_call: TRBD1; j_call: TRBJ1-5; v_call: TRBV12-3/TRBV12-4; cdr3_length: 14; clone_size: many; cdr3_aa: CASRPTGSDQPQHF; cdr3_nt: TGTGCCAGCAGACCGACAGGGTCCGATCAGCCCCAGCATTTT
d_call: NA; j_call: TRBJ1-4; v_call: TRBV11-2; cdr3_length: 13; clone_size: many; cdr3_aa: CASSYRPGDLLFF; cdr3_nt: TGTGCCAGCAGCTACCGTCCGGGGGATTTGCTGTTTTTT
d_call: NA; j_call: TRBJ2-1; v_call: TRBV12-3/TRBV12-4; cdr3_length: 13; clone_size: NA; cdr3_aa: CASSDTGVNEQFF; cdr3_nt: TGTGCCAGCAGCGACACGGGGGTGAATGAGCAGTTCTTC
d_call: TRBD1; j_call: TRBJ1-5; v_call: TRBV28; cdr3_length: 17; clone_size: NA; cdr3_aa: CASSGGQVHGVSQPQHF; cdr3_nt: TGTGCCAGCAGTGGAGGACAGGTGCACGGTGTTAGTCAGCCCCAGCATTTT
d_call: TRBD1; j_call: TRBJ2-7; v_call: TRBV27; cdr3_length: 12; clone_size: many; cdr3_aa: CASRTGDYEQYF; cdr3_nt: TGTGCCAGCAGGACAGGGGACTACGAGCAGTACTTC
d_call: NA; j_call: TRBJ2-3; v_call: TRBV20-1; cdr3_length: 14; clone_size: NA; cdr3_aa: CSARGLVNTDTQYF; cdr3_nt: TGCAGTGCTAGAGGACTAGTGAACACAGATACGCAGTATTTT
d_call: NA; j_call: TRBJ2-4; v_call: TRBV6-2/TRBV6-3; cdr3_length: 15; clone_size: few; cdr3_aa: CASSYSSDRKNIQYF; cdr3_nt: TGTGCCAGCAGTTACTCCTCTGACAGGAAAAACATTCAGTACTTC
d_call: NA; j_call: TRBJ1-1; v_call: TRBV2; cdr3_length: 13; clone_size: many; cdr3_aa: CASSGIGGIEAFF; cdr3_nt: TGTGCCAGCAGTGGGATCGGCGGGATTGAAGCTTTCTTT
d_call: NA; j_call: TRBJ2-5; v_call: TRBV5-4; cdr3_length: 14; clone_size: NA; cdr3_aa: CASSLLLVGETQYF; cdr3_nt: TGTGCCAGCAGCTTGCTTCTGGTAGGGGAGACCCAGTACTTC
d_call: TRBD1; j_call: TRBJ2-7; v_call: TRBV6-1; cdr3_length: 15; clone_size: NA; cdr3_aa: CASSSGKDRDNEQYF; cdr3_nt: TGTGCCAGCAGTAGTGGTAAGGACAGGGACAACGAGCAGTACTTC